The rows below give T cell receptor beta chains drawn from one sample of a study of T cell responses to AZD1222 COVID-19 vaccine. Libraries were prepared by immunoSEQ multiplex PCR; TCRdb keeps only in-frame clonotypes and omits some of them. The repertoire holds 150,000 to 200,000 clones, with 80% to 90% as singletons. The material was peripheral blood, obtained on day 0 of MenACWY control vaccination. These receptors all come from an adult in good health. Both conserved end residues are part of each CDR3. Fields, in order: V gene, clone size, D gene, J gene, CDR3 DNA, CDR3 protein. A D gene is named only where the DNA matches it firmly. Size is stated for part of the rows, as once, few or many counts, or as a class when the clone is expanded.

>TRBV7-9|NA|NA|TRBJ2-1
TGTGCCAGCAGCTCCGGGGGAAATGAGCAGTTCTTC
CASSSGGNEQFF
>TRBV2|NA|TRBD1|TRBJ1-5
TGTGCCAGCAGCCCCGGGACAGGGGAACAGCCCCAGCATTTT
CASSPGTGEQPQHF
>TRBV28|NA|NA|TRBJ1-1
TGTGCCAGCAACTCAGGTAGTACTGAAGCTTTCTTT
CASNSGSTEAFF
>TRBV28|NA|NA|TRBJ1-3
TGTGCCAGCAGTTTGGCGACGGCCTCTGGAAACACCATATATTTT
CASSLATASGNTIYF
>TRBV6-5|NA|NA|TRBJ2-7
TGTGCCAGCAGTTACTCGGGTGCCCGACCCGAGGGGGAGCAGTACTTC
CASSYSGARPEGEQYF
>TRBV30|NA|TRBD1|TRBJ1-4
TGTGCCTGGAGTACCAAGGACAGGGTTGTGGGTGAAAAACTGTTTTTT
CAWSTKDRVVGEKLFF
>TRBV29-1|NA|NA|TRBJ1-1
TGCAGCGTTGTGAGGGGAGGGGAGATGGTAACTGAAGCTTTCTTT
CSVVRGGEMVTEAFF
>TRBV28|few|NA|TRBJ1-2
TGTGCCAGCAGCCACACGCAGAATGATGGCTACACCTTC
CASSHTQNDGYTF
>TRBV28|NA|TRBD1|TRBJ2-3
TGTGCCAGCAGTTTGCTCCTAGTGCAGGGGGAGACACAAGATACGCAGTATTTT
CASSLLLVQGETQDTQYF
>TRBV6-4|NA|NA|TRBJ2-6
TGTGCCAGCAGTGGCCCCACCACCTCTGGGGCCAACGTCCTGACTTTC
CASSGPTTSGANVLTF
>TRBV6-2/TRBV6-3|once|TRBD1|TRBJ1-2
TGTGCCAGCAGTTACCAGACAGGGTCGGTCTACTATGGCTACACCTTC
CASSYQTGSVYYGYTF
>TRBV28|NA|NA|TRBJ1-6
TGTGCCAGCAGTTTCTCGACGAGCTCCTATAATTCACCCCTCCACTTT
CASSFSTSSYNSPLHF
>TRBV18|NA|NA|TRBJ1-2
TGTGCCAGCTCACCGAGATCCGGGACCGGGGATGGCTACACCTTC
CASSPRSGTGDGYTF
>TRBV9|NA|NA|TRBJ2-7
TGTGCCAGCAGCGTAGAGGCCGGGTATGGGTACGAGCAGTACTTC
CASSVEAGYGYEQYF
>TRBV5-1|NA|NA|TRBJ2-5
TGCGCCAGCAGTCGCGGACTGGGAGAGACCCAGTACTTC
CASSRGLGETQYF
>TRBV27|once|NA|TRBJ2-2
TGTGCCAGCACCAACCGGCTGGGTCTAGGCACCGGGGAGCTGTTTTTT
CASTNRLGLGTGELFF
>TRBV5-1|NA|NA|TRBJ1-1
TGCGCCAGCAGACCTTACCGCCTGAACACTGAAGCTTTCTTT
CASRPYRLNTEAFF
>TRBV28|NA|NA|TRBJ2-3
TGTGCCAGCAGTCCCGCGCGGGGCGTAGCGTTCACAGATACGCAGTATTTT
CASSPARGVAFTDTQYF
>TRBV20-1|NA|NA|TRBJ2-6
TGCAGTGCTAGTTCTGGGGCCAACGTCCTGACTTTC
CSASSGANVLTF
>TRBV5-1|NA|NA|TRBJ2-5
TGCGCCAGCAACGGATGGGAGACCCAGTACTTC
CASNGWETQYF
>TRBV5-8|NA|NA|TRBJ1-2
TGTGCCAGCAGCTTGGAATTTGCTAACTATGGCTACACCTTC
CASSLEFANYGYTF
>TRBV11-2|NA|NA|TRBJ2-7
TGTGCCAGCAGCCCGGGACAAAACTCCTACGAGCAGTACTTC
CASSPGQNSYEQYF
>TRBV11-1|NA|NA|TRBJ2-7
TGTGCCAGCAGTCCTTATGGCCGGGCCTACGAGCAGTACTTC
CASSPYGRAYEQYF
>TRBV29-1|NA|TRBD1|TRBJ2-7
TGCAGCGTCCGGACAGGGTTAAGCTACGAGCAGTACTTC
CSVRTGLSYEQYF
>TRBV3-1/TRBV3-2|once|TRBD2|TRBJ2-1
TGTGCCAGCAGCCAAGAGTGGCGGGGGGGCGCCAACTACAATGAGCAGTTCTTC
CASSQEWRGGANYNEQFF
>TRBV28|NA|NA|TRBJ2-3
TGTGCCAGCAGTCCGCGGACTACCACAGATACGCAGTATTTT
CASSPRTTTDTQYF
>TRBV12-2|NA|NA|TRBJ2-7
TGTGCAAGTCGCCCCGGGACAGTCTTCTACGAGCAGTACTTC
CASRPGTVFYEQYF
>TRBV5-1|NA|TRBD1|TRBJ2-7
TGCGCCAGCAGCTTGCAATCCGGGACAGGGACCTACGAGCAGTACTTC
CASSLQSGTGTYEQYF
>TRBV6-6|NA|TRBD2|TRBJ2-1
TGTGCCAGCAGTTACCGGGGACTAGCGGGGGTTAATGAGCAGTTCTTC
CASSYRGLAGVNEQFF
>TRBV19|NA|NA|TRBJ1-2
TGTGCCAGTAGTATAGATGAGAACTATGGCTACACCTTC
CASSIDENYGYTF
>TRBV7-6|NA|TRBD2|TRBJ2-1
TGTGCCAGCAGCTTATTCGGTAGCGGGAGCTCCTACAATGAGCAGTTCTTC
CASSLFGSGSSYNEQFF
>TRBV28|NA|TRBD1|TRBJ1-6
TGTGCCAGCAGTCATCAGGGGGCTGGATCACCCCTCCACTTT
CASSHQGAGSPLHF
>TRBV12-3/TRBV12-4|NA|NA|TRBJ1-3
TGTGCCAGCAGTTGGACCTCTGGAAACACCATATATTTT
CASSWTSGNTIYF
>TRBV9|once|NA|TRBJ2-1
TGTGCCAGCAGCGCCTCCCCCAGGCAGACCAACAATGAGCAGTTCTTC
CASSASPRQTNNEQFF
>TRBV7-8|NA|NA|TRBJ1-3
TGTGCCAGCAGCTTAGATTTCGGGAGAGTCGGAAACACCATATATTTT
CASSLDFGRVGNTIYF
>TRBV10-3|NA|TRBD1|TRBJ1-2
TGTGCCATCAGTGAACGGACAGGGGGCATGAGGTATGGCTACACCTTC
CAISERTGGMRYGYTF
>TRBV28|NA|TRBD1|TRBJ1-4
TGTGCCAGCAGTCCCGGGACAGGGAATGAAAAACTGTTTTTT
CASSPGTGNEKLFF
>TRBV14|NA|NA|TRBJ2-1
TGTGCCAGCAGCCAAGATCAAACGGACTCCTACAATGAGCAGTTCTTC
CASSQDQTDSYNEQFF
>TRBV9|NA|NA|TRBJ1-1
TGTGCCAGCAGCGTACTCAACAGGACAGATCTCATGAACACTGAAGCTTTCTTT
CASSVLNRTDLMNTEAFF
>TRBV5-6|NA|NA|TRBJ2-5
TGTGCCAGCAGCCACTGGACATCGGAGACCCAGTACTTC
CASSHWTSETQYF
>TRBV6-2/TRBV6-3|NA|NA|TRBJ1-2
TGTGCCAGCAGTCGCGGGGGGAGCTACTATGGCTACACCTTC
CASSRGGSYYGYTF
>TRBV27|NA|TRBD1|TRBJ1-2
TGTGCCAGCAGTTCCGGACAGGGTAACTATGGCTACACCTTC
CASSSGQGNYGYTF
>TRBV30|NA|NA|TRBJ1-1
TGTGCCCGGCGGGGCTTATCGAACACTGAAGCTTTCTTT
CARRGLSNTEAFF
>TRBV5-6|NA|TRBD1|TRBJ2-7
TGTGCCAGCAGGTCGACAGGGGGCCCCCGTTACGAGCAGTACTTC
CASRSTGGPRYEQYF
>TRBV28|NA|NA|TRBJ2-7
TGTGCCAGCAGTTCCGAGGAAACCTACGAGCAGTACTTC
CASSSEETYEQYF
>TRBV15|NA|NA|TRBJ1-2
TGTGCCACCAGCAGAGGTAGAGGGTGGGACTATGGCTACACCTTC
CATSRGRGWDYGYTF
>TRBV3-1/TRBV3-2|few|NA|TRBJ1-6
TGTGCCAGCAGCCAAGAAAGAGACAGATGGAATTCACCCCTCCACTTT
CASSQERDRWNSPLHF
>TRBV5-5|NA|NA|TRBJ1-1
TGTGCCAGCAGCTTGGCCGGGGCCTCGGGCACTGAAGCTTTCTTT
CASSLAGASGTEAFF
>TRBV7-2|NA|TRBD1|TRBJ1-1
TGTGCCAGCAGCTTAGACCCGACAGGGAGCACTGAAGCTTTCTTT
CASSLDPTGSTEAFF
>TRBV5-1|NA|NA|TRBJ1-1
TGCGCCAGCAGCTTGGACAGGGCCAACACTGAAGCTTTCTTT
CASSLDRANTEAFF
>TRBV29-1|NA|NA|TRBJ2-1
TGCAGCGTTGAACGAGGGGTAAGGGGCTACAATGAGCAGTTCTTC
CSVERGVRGYNEQFF
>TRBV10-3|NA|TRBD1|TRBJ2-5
TGTGCCATCAGTGACAGGGGGCGTAGCCAAGAGACCCAGTACTTC
CAISDRGRSQETQYF
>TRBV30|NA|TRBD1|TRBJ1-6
TGTGCCTGGAGTAAAGGGGACAGGGGGTATTATAATTCACCCCTCCACTTT
CAWSKGDRGYYNSPLHF
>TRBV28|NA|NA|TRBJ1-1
TGTGCCAGCAACCTAATGAACACTGAAGCTTTCTTT
CASNLMNTEAFF
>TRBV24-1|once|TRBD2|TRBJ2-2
TGTGCCACCAGTGAAACGGGACTAGCGGGGAACACCGGGGAGCTGTTTTTT
CATSETGLAGNTGELFF